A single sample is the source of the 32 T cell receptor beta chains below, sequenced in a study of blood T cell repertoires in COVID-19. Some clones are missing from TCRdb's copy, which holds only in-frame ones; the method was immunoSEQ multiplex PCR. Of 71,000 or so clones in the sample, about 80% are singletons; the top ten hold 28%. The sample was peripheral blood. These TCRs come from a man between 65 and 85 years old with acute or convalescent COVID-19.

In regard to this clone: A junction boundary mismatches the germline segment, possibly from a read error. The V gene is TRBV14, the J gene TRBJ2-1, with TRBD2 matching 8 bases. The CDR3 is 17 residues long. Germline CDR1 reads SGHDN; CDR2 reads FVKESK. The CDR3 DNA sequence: TGTGCCAGCAGTCAAGCCCTAGCGGGCCAACGGTACAATGAGCAGTTCTTC. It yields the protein CASSQALAGQRYNEQFF.

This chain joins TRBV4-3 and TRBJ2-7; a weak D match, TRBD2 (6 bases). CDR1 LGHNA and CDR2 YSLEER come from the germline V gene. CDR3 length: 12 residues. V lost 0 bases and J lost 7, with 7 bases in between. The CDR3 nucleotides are TGCGCCAGCAGCCAAGATCGGGGGGAGCAGTACTTC. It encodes CASSQDRGEQYF.

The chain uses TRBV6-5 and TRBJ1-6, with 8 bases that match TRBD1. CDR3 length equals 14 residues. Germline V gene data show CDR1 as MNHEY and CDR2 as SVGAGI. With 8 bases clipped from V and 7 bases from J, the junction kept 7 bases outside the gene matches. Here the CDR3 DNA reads TGTGCCAGCGAACCAAGACAGGGGAATTCACCCCTCCACTTT. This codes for CASEPRQGNSPLHF.

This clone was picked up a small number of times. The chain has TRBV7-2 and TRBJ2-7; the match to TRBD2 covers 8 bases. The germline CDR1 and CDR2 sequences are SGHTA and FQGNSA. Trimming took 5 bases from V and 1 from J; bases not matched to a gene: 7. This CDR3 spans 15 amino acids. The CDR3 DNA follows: TGTGCCAGCAGCCCGGATGCGGGAGGATCCTACGAGCAGTACTTC. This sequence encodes CASSPDAGGSYEQYF.

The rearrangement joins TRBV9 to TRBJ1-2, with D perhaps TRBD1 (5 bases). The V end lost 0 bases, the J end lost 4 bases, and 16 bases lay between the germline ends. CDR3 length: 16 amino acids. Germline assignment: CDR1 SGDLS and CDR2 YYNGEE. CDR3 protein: CASSVAGGGPSYGYTF. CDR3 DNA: TGTGCCAGCAGCGTAGCGGGGGGAGGCCCTAGCTATGGCTACACCTTC.

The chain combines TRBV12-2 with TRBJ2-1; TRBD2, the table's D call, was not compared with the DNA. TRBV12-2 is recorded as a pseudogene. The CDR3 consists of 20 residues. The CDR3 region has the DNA TGTGCAAGTCGCTTAGTTATTTGGACTTCGGGACTAGAGACTAACAATGAGCAGTTCTTC. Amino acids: CASRLVIWTSGLETNNEQFF.

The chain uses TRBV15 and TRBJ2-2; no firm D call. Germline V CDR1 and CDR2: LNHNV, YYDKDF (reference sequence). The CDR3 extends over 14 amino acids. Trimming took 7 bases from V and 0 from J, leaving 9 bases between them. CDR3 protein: CATTIRANTGELFF. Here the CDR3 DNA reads TGTGCCACCACCATCCGGGCGAACACCGGGGAGCTGTTTTTT.

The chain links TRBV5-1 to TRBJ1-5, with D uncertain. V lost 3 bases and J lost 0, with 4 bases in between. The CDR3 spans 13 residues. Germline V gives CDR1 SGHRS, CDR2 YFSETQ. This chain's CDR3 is CASSSHSNQPQHF. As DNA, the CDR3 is TGCGCCAGCAGCTCCCATAGCAATCAGCCCCAGCATTTT.

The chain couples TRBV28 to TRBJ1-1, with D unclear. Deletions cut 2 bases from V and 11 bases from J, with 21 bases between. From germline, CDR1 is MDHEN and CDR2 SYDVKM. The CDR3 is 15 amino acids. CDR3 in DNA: TGTGCCAGCAGTTTACAGAGGGCAACCGGTATTCAGGCTTTCTTT. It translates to CASSLQRATGIQAFF.

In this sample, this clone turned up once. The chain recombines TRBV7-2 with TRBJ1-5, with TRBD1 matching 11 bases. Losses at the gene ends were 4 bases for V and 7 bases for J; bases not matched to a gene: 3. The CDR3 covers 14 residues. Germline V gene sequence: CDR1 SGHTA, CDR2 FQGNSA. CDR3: CASSSGQGAQPQHF. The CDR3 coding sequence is TGTGCCAGCAGCTCTGGACAGGGGGCCCAGCCCCAGCATTTT.

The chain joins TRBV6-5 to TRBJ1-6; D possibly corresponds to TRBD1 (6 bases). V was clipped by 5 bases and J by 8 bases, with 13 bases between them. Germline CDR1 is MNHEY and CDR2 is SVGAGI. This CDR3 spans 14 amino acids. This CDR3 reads CASSNRDTDSPLHF. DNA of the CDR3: TGTGCCAGCAGTAACCGGGACACCGATTCACCCCTCCACTTT.

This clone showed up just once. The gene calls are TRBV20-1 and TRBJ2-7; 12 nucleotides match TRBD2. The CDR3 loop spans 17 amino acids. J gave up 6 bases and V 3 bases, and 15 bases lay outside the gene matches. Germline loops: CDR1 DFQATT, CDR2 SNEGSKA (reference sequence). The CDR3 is CSASGPTSTSGRREQYF. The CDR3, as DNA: TGCAGTGCTAGTGGACCTACCTCGACTAGCGGGAGACGCGAGCAGTACTTC.

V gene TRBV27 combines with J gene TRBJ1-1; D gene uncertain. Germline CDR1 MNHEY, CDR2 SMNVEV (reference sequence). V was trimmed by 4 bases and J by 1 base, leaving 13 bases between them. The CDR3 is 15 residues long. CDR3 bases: TGTGCCAGCAGTTCGCTCCGGGTCACGAACACTGAAGCTTTCTTT. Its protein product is CASSSLRVTNTEAFF.

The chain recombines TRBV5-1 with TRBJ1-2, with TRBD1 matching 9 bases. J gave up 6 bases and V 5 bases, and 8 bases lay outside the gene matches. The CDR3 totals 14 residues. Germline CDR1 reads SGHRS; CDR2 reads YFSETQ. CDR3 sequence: CASSLQGAGDGYTF. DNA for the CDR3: TGCGCCAGCAGTTTACAGGGGGCAGGTGATGGCTACACCTTC.

The CDR3 here is CAWDRSYEQYF. For the CDR3, the DNA is TGTGCCTGGGACAGGTCCTACGAGCAGTACTTC. J is TRBJ2-7 and V is TRBV30; tentatively, D is TRBD1 (6 bases). The CDR3 extends over 11 amino acids. Germline values: CDR1 GTSNPN, CDR2 SVGIG (reference sequence). V lost 5 bases, J lost 1 base, and 6 bases lay in between.

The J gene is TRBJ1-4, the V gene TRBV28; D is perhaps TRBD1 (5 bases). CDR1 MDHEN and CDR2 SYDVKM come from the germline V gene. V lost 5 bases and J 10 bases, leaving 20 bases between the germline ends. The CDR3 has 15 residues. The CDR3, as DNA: TGTGCCAGCAGTGGTCCGTCTTACTCGGGGGGAAAACTGTTTTTT. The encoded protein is CASSGPSYSGGKLFF.

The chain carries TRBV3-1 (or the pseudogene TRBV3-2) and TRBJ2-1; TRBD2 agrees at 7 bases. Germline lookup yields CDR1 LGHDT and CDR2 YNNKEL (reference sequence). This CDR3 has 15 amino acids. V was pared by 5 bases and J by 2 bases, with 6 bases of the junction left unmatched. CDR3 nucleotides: TGTGCCAGCAGCTTCACTAGCGCAGCCTACAATGAGCAGTTCTTC. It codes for CASSFTSAAYNEQFF.

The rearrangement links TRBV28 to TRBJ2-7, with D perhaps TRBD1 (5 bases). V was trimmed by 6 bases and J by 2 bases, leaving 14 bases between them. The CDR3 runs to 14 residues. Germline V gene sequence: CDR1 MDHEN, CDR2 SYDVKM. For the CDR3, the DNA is TGTGCCAGCAGCCCCGTTGGGGCGACCTACGAGCAGTACTTC. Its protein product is CASSPVGATYEQYF.

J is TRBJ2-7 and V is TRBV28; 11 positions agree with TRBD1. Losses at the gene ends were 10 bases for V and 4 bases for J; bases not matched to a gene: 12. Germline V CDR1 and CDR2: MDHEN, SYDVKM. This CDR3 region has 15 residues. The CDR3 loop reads CATLTAGQGVYEQYF. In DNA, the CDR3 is TGTGCCACCCTAACCGCGGGACAGGGGGTTTACGAGCAGTACTTC.

The CDR3 nucleotides read TGCGCCAGCAGCTCGGCAGGGGGCTTCTCTGGAAACACCATATATTTT. Its protein is CASSSAGGFSGNTIYF. V gene TRBV5-1 combines with J gene TRBJ1-3; TRBD1 matches 8 bases. CDR3 size: 16 residues. Per the germline V gene, CDR1 is SGHRS and CDR2 is YFSETQ. J was trimmed by 0 bases and V by 3 bases; bases with no gene match: 5.

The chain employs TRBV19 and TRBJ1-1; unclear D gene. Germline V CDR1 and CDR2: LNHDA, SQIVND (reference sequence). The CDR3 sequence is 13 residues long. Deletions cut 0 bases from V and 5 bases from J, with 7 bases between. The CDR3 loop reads CASSIDRGTEAFF. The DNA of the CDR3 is TGTGCCAGTAGTATAGATCGGGGTACTGAAGCTTTCTTT.

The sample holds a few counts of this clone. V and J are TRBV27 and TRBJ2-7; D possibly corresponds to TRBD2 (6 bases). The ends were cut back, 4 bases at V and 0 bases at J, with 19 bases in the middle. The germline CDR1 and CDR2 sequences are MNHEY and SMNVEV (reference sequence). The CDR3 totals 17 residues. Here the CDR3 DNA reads TGTGCCAGCAGTTCCCTCCTGGGGGGAAGGAGCTCCTACGAGCAGTACTTC. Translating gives CASSSLLGGRSSYEQYF.

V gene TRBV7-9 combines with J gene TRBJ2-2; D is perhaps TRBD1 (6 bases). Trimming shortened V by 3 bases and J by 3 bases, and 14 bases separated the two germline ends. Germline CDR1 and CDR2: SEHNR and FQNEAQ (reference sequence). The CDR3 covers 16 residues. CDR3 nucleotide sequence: TGTGCCAGCAGCTTCTACACCGGGACATACACCGGGGAGCTGTTTTTT. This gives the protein CASSFYTGTYTGELFF.

CDR3 DNA sequence: TGTGCCAGCAGTTTCGGGGCATCAGGGGGAGGCCAGCCCCAGCATTTT. It codes for CASSFGASGGGQPQHF. This rearrangement joins TRBV28 to TRBJ1-5; TRBD1 aligns across 7 bases. The CDR3 totals 16 residues. Losses at the gene ends were 3 bases for V and 7 bases for J; bases not matched to a gene: 12. Germline V lookup: CDR1 MDHEN, CDR2 SYDVKM. Full variable domain (outside the CDR3, taken from reference TRBV28 and TRBJ1-5): DVKVTQSSRYLVKRTGEKVFLECVQDMDHENMFWYRQDPGLGLRLIYFSYDVKMKEKGDIPEGYSVSREKKERFSLILESASTNQTSMYLCASSFGASGGGQPQHFGDGTRLSIL.

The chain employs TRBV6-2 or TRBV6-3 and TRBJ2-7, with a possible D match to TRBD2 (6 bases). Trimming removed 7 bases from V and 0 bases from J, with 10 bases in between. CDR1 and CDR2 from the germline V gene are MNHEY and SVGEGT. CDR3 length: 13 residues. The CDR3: CASTPGGSYEQYF. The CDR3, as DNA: TGTGCCAGCACCCCCGGGGGCTCCTACGAGCAGTACTTC.

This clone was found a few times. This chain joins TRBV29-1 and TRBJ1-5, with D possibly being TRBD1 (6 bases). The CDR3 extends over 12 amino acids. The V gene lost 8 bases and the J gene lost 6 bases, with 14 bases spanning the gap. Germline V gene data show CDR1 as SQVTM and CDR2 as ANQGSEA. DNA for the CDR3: TGCAGCACGGGGGGGCTTGGTCAGCCCCAGCATTTT. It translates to CSTGGLGQPQHF.

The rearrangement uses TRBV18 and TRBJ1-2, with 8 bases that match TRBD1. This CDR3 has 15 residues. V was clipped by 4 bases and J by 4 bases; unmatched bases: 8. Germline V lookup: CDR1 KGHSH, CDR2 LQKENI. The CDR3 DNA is TGTGCCAGCTCACTTGGAACAGGGGGTCTCTATGGCTACACCTTC. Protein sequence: CASSLGTGGLYGYTF. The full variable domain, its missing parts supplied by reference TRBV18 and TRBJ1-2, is NAGVMQNPRHLVRRRGQEARLRCSPMKGHSHVYWYRQLPEEGLKFMVYLQKENIIDESGMPKERFSAEFPKEGPSILRIQQVVRGDSAAYFCASSLGTGGLYGYTFGSGTRLTVV.

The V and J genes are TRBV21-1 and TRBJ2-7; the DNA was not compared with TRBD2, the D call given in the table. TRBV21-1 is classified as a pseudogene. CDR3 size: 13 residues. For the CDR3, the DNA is TGTGCCAGGACGGATCCACCTTCTAGGGAGCAGTACTTC. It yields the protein CARTDPPSREQYF.

CDR3 in DNA: TGCGCCAGCAGCAAAAGCAGGGGGGCTGGGGACACAGATACGCAGTATTTT. It specifies CASSKSRGAGDTDTQYF. The genes are TRBV23-1 and TRBJ2-3; a possible D gene is TRBD1 (7 bases). TRBV23-1 is classed as an ORF, of uncertain function. V was shortened by 6 bases and J by 2 bases, with 21 bases between the two germline ends. The CDR3 length is 17 residues.

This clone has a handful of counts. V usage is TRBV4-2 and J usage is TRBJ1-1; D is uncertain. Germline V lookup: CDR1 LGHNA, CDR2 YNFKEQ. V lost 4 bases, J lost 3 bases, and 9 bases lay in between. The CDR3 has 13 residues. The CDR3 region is CASSRGIDTEAFF. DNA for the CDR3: TGTGCCAGCAGCCGAGGGATAGACACTGAAGCTTTCTTT.

The CDR3 loop is CATRGSGDYGYTF. The CDR3 DNA reads TGTGCCACCAGAGGGAGTGGGGACTATGGCTACACCTTC. V and J are TRBV24-1 and TRBJ1-2; no definite D call. Between the trimmed V and J ends, which lost 7 bases and 3 bases, there was a span of 11 bases. Germline V lookup: CDR1 KGHDR, CDR2 SFDVKD. CDR3 size: 13 residues.

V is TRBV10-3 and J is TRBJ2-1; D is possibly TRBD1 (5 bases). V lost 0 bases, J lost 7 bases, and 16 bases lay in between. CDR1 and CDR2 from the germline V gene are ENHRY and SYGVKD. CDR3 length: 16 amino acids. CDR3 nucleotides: TGTGCCATCAGTGAGTCGAGGCAGGGATTGGGGAATGAGCAGTTCTTC. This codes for CAISESRQGLGNEQFF.